The 23 T cell receptor beta chains below were found in one sample sequenced in a study of long-term antiretroviral therapy in people with HIV. Run at survey level, the immunoSEQ assay was version v3.0. Sequencing was performed with immunoSEQ multiplex PCR; in TCRdb, only in-frame clones are kept and a portion is missing. The data show about 21,000 clones, with 88% seen just once and about 3.5% held by the top ten. The sequencing here drew on unsorted PBMCs, taken 2.3 years after starting antiretroviral therapy. The source is a man in his fifties or sixties with HIV.

This chain joins TRBV19 and TRBJ2-1, with D perhaps matching TRBD2 (5 bases). Trimming shortened V by 6 bases and J by 8 bases, and 17 bases separated the two germline ends. The CDR3 consists of 14 residues. The germline gives CDR1 LNHDA, CDR2 SQIVND (reference sequence). This CDR3 is CASSLRRSGDEQFF. The DNA for the CDR3 is TGTGCCAGTAGCCTAAGGAGGTCGGGTGATGAGCAGTTCTTC.

The chain combines TRBV28 with TRBJ1-2, with D tentatively TRBD1 (6 bases). CDR1 is MDHEN and CDR2 is SYDVKM in the germline V gene. Trimming shortened V by 2 bases and J by 4 bases, and 11 bases separated the two germline ends. The CDR3 is 14 residues long. The CDR3 DNA sequence: TGTGCCAGCAGTTTACCAGGGGAGACCTATGGCTACACCTTC. This codes for CASSLPGETYGYTF.

This sequence joins TRBV28 and TRBJ2-7; no clear D gene. This CDR3 is built from 14 residues. Germline V gives CDR1 MDHEN, CDR2 SYDVKM. Trimming cost V 4 bases and J 7 bases, with 17 bases left between them. Here the CDR3 reads CASSSFVPGGEQYF. The DNA of the CDR3 is TGTGCCAGCAGTTCGTTCGTCCCCGGTGGGGAGCAGTACTTC.

CDR3 protein: CASSLDGGRETQYF. The CDR3 DNA reads as TGTGCCAGCAGCTTAGACGGGGGGAGAGAGACCCAGTACTTC. The V and J genes are TRBV7-2 and TRBJ2-5; TRBD2 agrees at 7 bases. The CDR3 has 14 residues. Per the germline V gene, CDR1 is SGHTA and CDR2 is FQGNSA. V trimming: 1 base; J trimming: 4 bases; junction bases outside the gene matches: 3.

Remarks on this clone: A far bigger clonotype differs at one base, so this is likely a read error. The J gene is TRBJ2-7, the V gene TRBV5-1; TRBD2 aligns across 8 bases. Germline V gene lookup returns CDR1 SGHRS and CDR2 YFSETQ. The CDR3 has 15 residues. After removal of 1 base from V and 2 bases from J, the junction contained 5 bases not matched to a gene. DNA for the CDR3: TGCGCCAGCAGCTTGACGGGGGGGCCGGCCTACGAGCAGTACTTC. Translation: CASSLTGGPAYEQYF.

The chain is built from TRBV7-9 and TRBJ1-5, with D hard to call. CDR3 length: 14 residues. Trimming left V 4 bases short and J 5 bases short, with 12 bases between. CDR1 and CDR2 from the germline V gene are SEHNR and FQNEAQ (reference sequence). CDR3 residues: CASSSTLPDQPQHF. The CDR3 DNA sequence: TGTGCCAGCAGCTCTACTCTACCGGATCAGCCCCAGCATTTT.

V is TRBV27 and J is TRBJ2-7; TRBD1 is a possible D gene (6 bases). This CDR3 has 14 residues. CDR1 is MNHEY and CDR2 is SMNVEV in the germline V gene (reference sequence). V was clipped by 3 bases and J by 3 bases, with 12 bases between them. As DNA, the CDR3 is TGTGCCAGCAGTTTTAGGGGGTTTGTCTACGAGCAGTACTTC. Translation: CASSFRGFVYEQYF.

V is TRBV7-3 and J is TRBJ2-2, with a possible D match to TRBD1 (5 bases). From germline, CDR1 is SGHTA and CDR2 FQGTGA. With 7 bases removed from V and 4 bases from J, the gap between germline ends came to 13 bases. The CDR3 consists of 14 residues. The CDR3 DNA sequence: TGTGCCAGCAATAGGGGCGCAGGCACCGGGGAGCTGTTTTTT. As protein: CASNRGAGTGELFF.

This chain connects TRBV19 to TRBJ2-3, with 8 bases fitting TRBD1. Trimming removed 6 bases from V and 4 bases from J; junction bases left unmatched: 6. This CDR3 is built from 14 residues. Germline loops: CDR1 LNHDA, CDR2 SQIVND (reference sequence). The CDR3 spells CASRDRVSADTQYF. DNA for the CDR3: TGTGCCAGTAGGGACAGGGTATCGGCAGATACGCAGTATTTT.

The chain carries TRBV5-1 and TRBJ2-3; 8 bases fit TRBD2. Trimming at V came to 0 bases and at J to 2 bases, leaving 2 bases not matched to a gene. The CDR3 extends over 15 amino acids. CDR1 is SGHRS, CDR2 YFSETQ, per germline. The CDR3 DNA sequence: TGCGCCAGCAGCTTGGTGCGGGGGGCCACAGATACGCAGTATTTT. It translates to CASSLVRGATDTQYF.

The chain joins TRBV6-6 to TRBJ1-2; D is perhaps TRBD1 (5 bases). This CDR3 has 13 amino acids. V lost 10 bases and J 3 bases, leaving 15 bases between the germline ends. Germline V gene sequence: CDR1 MNHNY, CDR2 SVGAGI (reference sequence). CDR3 sequence (DNA): TGTGCCACCAGCAACGACAGATACTATGGCTACACCTTC. Its protein product is CATSNDRYYGYTF.

This chain links TRBV7-3 with TRBJ1-1, with 12 bases that match TRBD1. This CDR3 has 15 residues. Germline V gene lookup returns CDR1 SGHTA and CDR2 FQGTGA. Trimming took 5 bases from V and 6 from J; bases not matched to a gene: 7. CDR3 sequence: CASSPRGQGASEAFF. Here the CDR3 DNA reads TGTGCCAGCAGCCCGAGGGGACAGGGGGCTTCTGAAGCTTTCTTT.

The rearrangement joins TRBV5-6 to TRBJ2-6; D not certain. V was trimmed by 0 bases and J by 1 base, leaving 5 bases between them. The germline V gene encodes CDR1 SGHDT and CDR2 YYEEEE. CDR3 length equals 15 residues. The DNA of the CDR3 is TGTGCCAGCAGCTTGGAACTATCTGGGGCCAACGTCCTGACTTTC. Translation: CASSLELSGANVLTF.

V gene TRBV7-2 combines with J gene TRBJ1-5, with TRBD1 matching 7 bases. This CDR3 comprises 15 residues. V dropped 5 bases and J dropped 2; count of bases not matched to a gene: 6. Per the germline V gene, CDR1 is SGHTA and CDR2 is FQGNSA. CDR3 nucleotides: TGTGCCAGCAGCCTCAATACAGGGGGCAATCAGCCCCAGCATTTT. It translates to CASSLNTGGNQPQHF.

The rearrangement uses TRBV6-1 and TRBJ1-5; a possible D gene is TRBD1 (5 bases). The CDR3 is 14 residues long. Trimming shortened V by 6 bases and J by 3 bases, and 12 bases separated the two germline ends. The germline CDR1 and CDR2 sequences are MNHNS and SASEGT. CDR3 residues: CASSRTGSNQPQHF. The CDR3 nucleotides read TGTGCCAGCAGCCGTACAGGTTCCAATCAGCCCCAGCATTTT.

This chain links TRBV15 with TRBJ1-1; the match to TRBD1 covers 8 bases. V lost 0 bases to trimming and J lost 2 bases; unmatched junction nucleotides: 8. The CDR3 is 17 amino acids. Per the germline V gene, CDR1 is LNHNV and CDR2 is YYDKDF (reference sequence). CDR3 nucleotides: TGTGCCACCAGCAGAGACCTATACGGACAGGGAAACACTGAAGCTTTCTTT. This codes for CATSRDLYGQGNTEAFF.

The chain uses TRBV7-6 and TRBJ1-4, with D perhaps matching TRBD1 (5 bases). Germline V gene lookup returns CDR1 SGHVS and CDR2 FNYEAQ. This CDR3 is built from 15 residues. Between the trimmed V and J ends, which lost 4 bases and 7 bases, there was a span of 16 bases. The CDR3 sequence is CASSWGRDAGEKLFF. The DNA for the CDR3 is TGTGCCAGCAGCTGGGGACGGGACGCGGGTGAAAAACTGTTTTTT.

The chain carries TRBV6-5 and TRBJ2-5; the D call may be TRBD1 or TRBD2 (5 bases each). Germline loops: CDR1 MNHEY, CDR2 SVGAGI. The CDR3 has 15 amino acids. V was clipped by 6 bases and J by 5 bases, with 19 bases between them. Here the CDR3 DNA reads TGTGCCAGCAGGGAGATTACGGGGCGTTTGGAGACCCAGTACTTC. Protein product: CASREITGRLETQYF.

The chain has TRBV19 and TRBJ2-7; 8 nucleotides match TRBD1. The V and J ends lost 5 bases and 1 base, in that order; junction bases with no gene match: 10. The germline V gene encodes CDR1 LNHDA and CDR2 SQIVND (reference sequence). There are 16 residues in the CDR3. CDR3: CASSAWTGPGSYEQYF. The CDR3 DNA is TGTGCCAGTAGTGCATGGACAGGGCCAGGGTCCTACGAGCAGTACTTC.

This chain joins TRBV6-5 and TRBJ2-7, with D possibly matching TRBD2 (5 bases). V was pared by 7 bases and J by 0 bases, with 16 bases between. This CDR3 has 15 amino acids. From germline, CDR1 is MNHEY and CDR2 SVGAGI. CDR3 sequence reads: CASTYGTGSSYEQYF. The CDR3 DNA follows: TGTGCCAGCACGTACGGAACGGGGAGCTCCTACGAGCAGTACTTC.

The chain is built from TRBV5-1 and TRBJ2-5, with D maybe TRBD2 (6 bases). V gave up 7 bases and J gave up 1 base, with 14 bases separating them. There are 14 residues in the CDR3. Germline V CDR1 and CDR2: SGHRS, YFSETQ. Here the CDR3 DNA reads TGCGCCAGCCACTCGCGGGGCAGCCAAGAGACCCAGTACTTC. Amino acids: CASHSRGSQETQYF.

The V and J genes are TRBV6-1 and TRBJ2-2; D ambiguous. Germline CDR1 MNHNS, CDR2 SASEGT. V was trimmed by 6 bases and J by 1 base, leaving 9 bases between them. This CDR3 contains 14 residues. CDR3 coding DNA: TGTGCCAGCAGGCGGTCCCTGAACACCGGGGAGCTGTTTTTT. Its protein is CASRRSLNTGELFF.

The genes are TRBV15 and TRBJ1-3; no firm D call. CDR3 length equals 15 residues. Germline-derived CDR1 and CDR2 are LNHNV and YYDKDF (reference sequence). V was trimmed by 3 bases and J by 0 bases, leaving 9 bases between them. In DNA, the CDR3 is TGTGCCACCAGCAGGGGCAGCAACTCTGGAAACACCATATATTTT. It translates to CATSRGSNSGNTIYF. The complete variable domain, with remaining parts taken from reference TRBV15 and TRBJ1-3, reads DAMVIQNPRYQVTQFGKPVTLSCSQTLNHNVMYWYQQKSSQAPKLLFHYYDKDFNNEADTPDNFQSRRPNTSFCFLDIRSPGLGDTAMYLCATSRGSNSGNTIYFGEGSWLTVV.